This record looks at one T cell receptor (beta chain) sequence and its context. The target antigen is unknown. Trimming took 5 bases from V and 5 from J; bases not matched to a gene: 5. The CDR3 has 13 residues. This sample is part of a study of post-analysis software for immune sequencing data. Whole-study context: The disease courses covered relapsing-remitting, secondary progressive and progressive-relapsing multiple sclerosis. Findings and caveats of the study: Roughly 5 TRBV segments (TRBV5-6, TRBV5-1 and TRBV20-1 among them) occurred more frequently in patients than in controls.

Tagging with unique molecular identifiers was a feature of the TCR beta cDNA libraries. TCRdb reprocessed the PCR reads via MiXCR and lists one record per CDR3 protein. The sample has 400,000 to 500,000 distinct CDR3 sequences, over 30% seen once. Sample: blood. The sequence was collected from a girl aged 2-10 years with multiple sclerosis. The V and J genes are TRBV12-3 or TRBV12-4 and TRBJ1-2; 7 bases are a match to TRBD1. CDR3 coding DNA: TGTGCCAGCAGTCTGACAGGGAAATATGGCTACACCTTC. This encodes CASSLTGKYGYTF.